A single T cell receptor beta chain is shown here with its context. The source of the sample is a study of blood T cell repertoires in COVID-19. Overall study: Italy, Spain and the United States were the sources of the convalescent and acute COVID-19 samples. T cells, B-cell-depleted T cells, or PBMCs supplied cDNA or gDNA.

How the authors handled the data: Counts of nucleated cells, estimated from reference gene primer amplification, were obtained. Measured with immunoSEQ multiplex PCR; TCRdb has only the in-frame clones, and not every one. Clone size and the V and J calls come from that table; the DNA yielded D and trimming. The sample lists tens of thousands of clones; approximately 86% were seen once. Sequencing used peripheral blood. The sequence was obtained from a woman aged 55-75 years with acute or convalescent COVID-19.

DNA of the CDR3: TGTGCCAGCAGCTTACTTGACAGGGGATATACTGAAGCTTTCTTT. Its protein is CASSLLDRGYTEAFF. This chain connects TRBV7-2 to TRBJ1-1; 8 bases are shared with TRBD1. V lost 2 bases, J lost 5 bases, and 7 bases stayed unmatched. The CDR3 is 15 residues long. Per germline, CDR1 SGHTA and CDR2 FQGNSA.